This T cell receptor (beta chain) was sequenced for a study of blood T cell repertoires in COVID-19. The V end lost 4 bases, the J end lost 0 bases, and 7 bases lay between the germline ends. Germline assignment: CDR1 SEHNR and CDR2 FQNEAQ (reference sequence). This CDR3 is 14 amino acids long. Here immunoSEQ multiplex PCR was the method, and the copy in TCRdb shows in-frame clones only, minus some. The repertoire holds approximately 100,000 clones, with roughly four fifths as singletons. This clone was seen a handful of times. This rearrangement joins TRBV7-9 to TRBJ2-1; D is unresolved. Sequences were obtained from peripheral blood. The TCR originated in a human donor in a cohort sampled during active COVID-19. CDR3 amino acids: CASSSGSSYNEQFF. The CDR3, as DNA: TGTGCCAGCAGCTCGGGTTCCTCCTACAATGAGCAGTTCTTC.